A selection of T cell receptor beta chains follows, all from one sample in a study of OX40 agonist ivuxolimab in advanced cancers. TCRdb's copy holds only in-frame clones and misses some; the assay was immunoSEQ multiplex PCR. The sample yields about 94,000 clones, 80% to 90% seen once. The sequencing used CD4+ or CD8+ T cells sorted from blood, collected in a trial of the OX40 agonist ivuxolimab. The receptor source for this set is an adult with an advanced solid tumor such as melanoma, head and neck, liver or kidney cancer. CDR3s include the opening cysteine and the closing phenylalanine or tryptophan. D genes are given only for firm matches. Size is omitted from some rows. Given values are once, few, many or a class for expanded clones.

length	V	J	size	D	CDR3	DNA
15	TRBV4-1	TRBJ2-5	NA	NA	CASSLRDLLGETQYF	TGCGCCAGCAGCCTAAGGGACCTACTAGGAGAGACCCAGTACTTC
14	TRBV5-1	TRBJ2-7	NA	NA	CASSLEGSAYEQYF	TGCGCCAGCAGCTTGGAAGGGAGTGCCTACGAGCAGTACTTC
16	TRBV21-1	TRBJ1-5	once	NA	CAINYLTGVEGQPQHF	TGTGCCATCAACTACCTAACAGGGGTTGAGGGTCAGCCCCAGCATTTT
13	TRBV6-5	TRBJ1-1	NA	NA	CASSYPDSTKAFF	TGTGCCAGCAGTTACCCCGACAGTACTAAAGCTTTCTTT
14	TRBV7-6	TRBJ2-7	NA	TRBD1	CASTPGQGTYEQYF	TGTGCCAGCACGCCCGGACAGGGGACCTACGAGCAGTACTTC
16	TRBV18	TRBJ2-1	NA	TRBD1	CASSSQGTGGYNEQFF	TGTGCCAGCTCATCACAAGGGACAGGTGGCTACAATGAGCAGTTCTTC
15	TRBV28	TRBJ1-5	NA	TRBD1	CASSLSGQGNQPQHF	TGTGCCAGCAGTTTATCGGGACAGGGGAATCAGCCCCAGCATTTT
17	TRBV4-2	TRBJ1-4	once	TRBD1	CASSQLIGTDPNEKLFF	TGTGCCAGCAGCCAACTAATAGGGACAGATCCAAATGAAAAACTGTTTTTT
14	TRBV30	TRBJ2-7	few	NA	CAWSEDRGTYEQYF	TGTGCCTGGAGTGAAGACAGAGGAACCTACGAGCAGTACTTC
12	TRBV7-8	TRBJ1-2	once	NA	CASSPVGSGYTF	TGTGCCAGCAGCCCGGTCGGAAGCGGCTACACCTTC
18	TRBV2	TRBJ1-1	NA	NA	CASRGRVGARVGTAEAFF	TGTGCCAGCAGAGGTAGGGTTGGGGCCCGCGTTGGGACCGCTGAAGCTTTCTTT
16	TRBV9	TRBJ2-3	NA	NA	CASSAPDNRRGDTQYF	TGTGCCAGCAGCGCCCCGGACAACCGGCGGGGAGATACGCAGTATTTT
15	TRBV7-2	TRBJ2-1	NA	NA	CASSRDGSSYNEQFF	TGTGCCAGCAGCCGGGACGGAAGCTCCTACAATGAGCAGTTCTTC
17	TRBV11-2	TRBJ2-5	NA	NA	CASSLDMLDSSLETQYF	TGTGCCAGCAGCTTAGATATGCTCGACTCCTCCTTGGAGACCCAGTACTTC
17	TRBV4-3	TRBJ1-6	NA	NA	CASSQETGSPQGSPLHF	TGCGCCAGCAGCCAAGAGACCGGGTCCCCCCAGGGTTCACCCCTCCACTTT
15	TRBV5-8	TRBJ2-2	NA	TRBD1	CASSPGTGATGELFF	TGTGCCAGCAGCCCCGGGACAGGGGCCACCGGGGAGCTGTTTTTT
16	TRBV5-8	TRBJ1-5	NA	NA	CASSLAQGQGRQPQHF	TGTGCCAGCAGCTTGGCGCAGGGGCAAGGTCGGCAGCCCCAGCATTTT
15	TRBV2	TRBJ1-1	NA	NA	CASRSPDSENTEAFF	TGTGCCAGTAGGTCTCCCGACTCGGAGAACACTGAAGCTTTCTTT